The T cell receptor (beta chain) under discussion was sequenced for a study of shared clonotypes between healthy human individuals. Concerning this clone: As yet, its antigen is unknown.

Study processing details: Because ImmunoSEQ provided only junction sequences with no quality scores, the filtering differed. The protocol was immunoSEQ multiplex PCR, while the TCRdb copy is restricted to in-frame clones and leaves out a portion. That table is the source of V, J and clone size, and D and trimming were worked out from the DNA. The sample lists 1.4 million or so clones, approximately 98.5% occurring once. Study observations and caveats: Sharing across four donors was highest in naive CD4 (around 5%) and lowest in memory CD8 (around 0.4%).

The healthy adult donors were HIV-negative and reported no recent acute infections or vaccinations. V lost 0 bases, J lost 2 bases, and 13 bases stayed unmatched. Germline V gives CDR1 SGHRS, CDR2 YFSETQ. The CDR3 spans 18 residues. The sample taken for sequencing was naive CD4+ T cells sorted from blood. The sample's subset: CD45RA+ positively selected. The receptor's source is a young man in good health. The V call is TRBV5-1, the J call TRBJ2-7, with 8 bases matching TRBD1. In DNA, the CDR3 is TGCGCCAGCAGCTTGGTGGCCAGGGGGCAATCCAGCGCCTACGAGCAGTACTTC. Residues: CASSLVARGQSSAYEQYF.